The sequence of this T cell receptor (beta chain) was determined in a study of graft-versus-host responses after intestinal transplantation. In the study overall: Isolated intestinal, liver-intestinal, or multivisceral transplants had been given to the recipients. Recipients across the board were started on anti-thymocyte globulin induction, then kept on tacrolimus and steroids for approximately three years. Findings of the study overall: Allografts carried high graft-versus-host to host-versus-graft clonal ratios in patients having graft-donor T cell macrochimerism. The marrow of recipients harbored GvH clones, and ileum or blood showed some of them first.

Points on this clone: Antigen: not known.

V was pared by 0 bases and J by 8 bases, with 32 bases between. From germline, CDR1 is MNHEY and CDR2 SMNVEV (reference sequence). The CDR3 covers 22 residues. Method: immunoSEQ multiplex PCR; TCRdb's copy keeps in-frame clones and lacks some. The data show about 45,000 clones, 90% to 95% seen once. The chain carries TRBV27 and TRBJ1-6; perhaps TRBD1 as D (5 bases). The source material was PBMCs, sampled 524 days after transplant. This sequence was found in a human patient who received an intestinal transplant, so some T cells may come from the graft donor. The CDR3 nucleotides are TGTGCCAGCAGTTTATCTATCCCCTCGGGTAGATATTGGGGACCAGGAGATTCACCCCTCCACTTT. Translating gives CASSLSIPSGRYWGPGDSPLHF.